Ten or more counts support the clone carrying this T cell receptor beta chain. Unique molecular identifiers were built into the TCRbeta library. TCRdb passed the PCR reads through MiXCR, listing each CDR3 protein once. The sample has more than 85,000 distinct CDR3 sequences, 9% to 12% seen once; the top ten hold around 8.2%. This specimen belongs to a study of T-cell reconstitution after alpha-beta-depleted transplantation in children. The CDR3 totals 15 residues. The V end lost 3 bases, the J end lost 7 bases, and 18 bases lay between the germline ends. Germline V lookup: CDR1 SGHRS, CDR2 YFSETQ. Sequenced here: PBMCs from the stem cell graft donor, sampled from the stem cell graft. The TCR comes from a human donor who donated a stem cell graft to a child with acute lymphoblastic leukemia. This sequence joins TRBV5-1 and TRBJ2-3; D possibly corresponds to TRBD2 (5 bases). CDR3 protein: CASSSLAEGAYTQYF. The CDR3 nucleotides are TGCGCCAGCAGCTCCTTAGCTGAGGGAGCATATACGCAGTATTTT.